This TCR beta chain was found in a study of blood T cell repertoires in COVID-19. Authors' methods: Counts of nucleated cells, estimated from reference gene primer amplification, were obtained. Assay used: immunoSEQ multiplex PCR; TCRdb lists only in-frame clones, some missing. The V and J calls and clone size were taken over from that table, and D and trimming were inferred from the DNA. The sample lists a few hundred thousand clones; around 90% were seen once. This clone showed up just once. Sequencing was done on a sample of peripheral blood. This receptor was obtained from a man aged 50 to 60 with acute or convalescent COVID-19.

The CDR3 DNA reads as TGTGCCACCAGTGATTTGCGGGAGGGTACTGGGGATACGCAGTATTTT. Translation: CATSDLREGTGDTQYF. This chain links TRBV24-1 with TRBJ2-3, with 8 bases fitting TRBD2. V shed 0 bases and J 6 bases; nucleotides not matched to a gene: 7. CDR3 size: 16 residues. Germline assignment: CDR1 KGHDR and CDR2 SFDVKD.